This note documents a single T cell receptor (beta chain) sequence. Its cognate antigen is unknown. Arm-PCR of CDR3 regions with iRepertoire HTBI primers generated TCR beta libraries. TCRdb passed the multiplex PCR reads through MiXCR, listing each CDR3 protein once. The sample has hundreds of thousands of distinct CDR3 sequences, 15% to 20% seen once. Documented time point: newly diagnosed GD, antithyroid drugs for less than 3 months. RNA extracted from PBMCs served as the sequencing template. A blood draw put about 8.2 milliliters of peripheral blood into EDTA tubes. This sample was taken from a study of regulatory T cells in long-lasting Graves disease. Overall study findings and caveats: Patients with persistent disease showed a bias toward TRBV28, TRBJ1-2 and TRBJ2-5.

Germline V lookup: CDR1 MNHEY, CDR2 SVGAGI. CDR3 length: 14 amino acids. J gave up 9 bases and V 4 bases, and 6 bases lay outside the gene matches. These data also formed part of another study, on T cells in Graves' hyperthyroidism and ophthalmopathy. That work adds: Within blood appeared most thyroid clonotypes that had expanded above 0.001.

The clonotype comes from a middle-aged woman with Graves disease. This specimen consisted of peripheral blood mononuclear cells (PBMCs), obtained at new diagnosis, from a patient treated with antithyroid drugs. This chain links TRBV6-5 with TRBJ1-6; TRBD1 agrees at 7 bases. For the CDR3, the DNA is TGTGCCAGCAGTTCCGACAGGGTTTTTTCACCCCTCCACTTT. This gives the protein CASSSDRVFSPLHF.